The 6 T cell receptor beta chains reported below all come from one sample, sequenced in a study of blood T cell repertoires in COVID-19. TCRdb's table, derived via immunoSEQ multiplex PCR, lists solely in-frame clones and lacks some. The table lists under 350,000 clones, 75% to 95% of them singletons. Material for sequencing was peripheral blood. The receptor set was obtained from a woman aged 30 to 39 with COVID-19, enrolled during active disease.

This clone was seen a single time. CDR3: CASRGQTTYEQYF. The CDR3 region has the DNA TGTGCCAGCAGGGGACAGACAACCTACGAGCAGTACTTC. The chain uses TRBV12-3 or TRBV12-4 and TRBJ2-7; 7 nucleotides agree with TRBD1. The CDR3 is 13 residues long. J lost 2 bases, V lost 6 bases, and 4 bases had no gene match.

In its sample, this clone was seen a few times. V is TRBV12-3 or TRBV12-4 and J is TRBJ1-5, with D maybe TRBD1 (6 bases). Deletions cut 4 bases from V and 2 bases from J, with 6 bases between. The CDR3 has 13 amino acids. This CDR3 is CASSYRGNQPQHF. CDR3 coding DNA: TGTGCCAGCAGTTACAGGGGCAATCAGCCCCAGCATTTT.

The chain is built from TRBV18 and TRBJ2-7; TRBD1 aligns across 10 bases. The length of the CDR3 is 12 residues. Germline V gives CDR1 KGHSH, CDR2 LQKENI. The ends lost 6 bases at V and 5 bases at J; junction bases unmatched: 1. The CDR3 DNA reads as TGTGCCAGCTCTGGGACAGGGGACGAGCAGTACTTC. This gives the protein CASSGTGDEQYF.

This clone has a single count. The chain joins TRBV28 to TRBJ1-3; D is ambiguous. This CDR3 spans 14 amino acids. CDR1 and CDR2 (germline): MDHEN, SYDVKM. Trimming pared 2 bases from V and 2 bases from J, leaving 7 bases between. This CDR3 is CASSLDGTGNTIYF. The CDR3 DNA reads as TGTGCCAGCAGTTTAGACGGGACTGGAAACACCATATATTTT.

The chain links TRBV19 to TRBJ2-1, with D maybe TRBD2 (5 bases). CDR1 is LNHDA and CDR2 is SQIVND in the germline V gene (reference sequence). V gave up 5 bases and J gave up 6 bases, with 8 bases separating them. CDR3 length: 12 residues. Here the CDR3 reads CASSLGGNEQFF. The CDR3 nucleotides are TGTGCCAGTAGTTTAGGAGGCAATGAGCAGTTCTTC.

This clone was counted a single time. This rearrangement joins TRBV2 to TRBJ2-1; a possible D gene is TRBD2 (6 bases). Germline CDR1 and CDR2: SNHLY and FYNNEI. This CDR3 contains 15 residues. V lost 7 bases to trimming and J lost 0 bases, with 13 bases between them. CDR3 sequence: CASTPGLSSYNEQFF. CDR3 coding DNA: TGTGCCAGCACCCCGGGACTTAGCTCCTACAATGAGCAGTTCTTC.